This T cell receptor beta chain derives from a study of blood T cell repertoires in COVID-19. Study as a whole: PBMCs, B-cell-depleted T cells, or T cells were the source of the cDNA or gDNA that made up the material.

In the original workflow: Counts of nucleated cells, estimated from reference gene primer amplification, were obtained. The table came from immunoSEQ multiplex PCR; TCRdb's copy has only in-frame clones and leaves some out. Clonal size and the V and J genes are those of that table, whereas D and trimming came from the DNA. This table holds approximately 270,000 clones, about nine tenths found once. Membership in each cohort depended on participant-reported clinical history. The CDR3 sequence is 13 residues long. V was pared by 3 bases and J by 5 bases, with 11 bases between. Per the germline V gene, CDR1 is SGDLS and CDR2 is YYNGEE.

The sequenced material came from PBMCs or T cells enriched from blood (not recorded which). The V and J genes are TRBV9 and TRBJ2-5, with D unclear. This TCR derives from a woman aged 55-75 years who had recovered from COVID-19. The CDR3 nucleotides read TGTGCCAGCAGCGGTGCAATTGCGGAGACCCAGTACTTC. Translation: CASSGAIAETQYF.